These 9 T cell receptor beta chains came from one sample sequenced in a study of identical twins. TCRdb passed the 5' RACE reads through MiXCR, listing each CDR3 protein once. Of 600,000 to 800,000 distinct CDR3 sequences detected, about 20% appear once; the ten largest clones hold roughly 4%. The sample was also reused in another study, on T cells expressing NK-cell markers.

Material: PBMCs. The receptor source for this set is a woman between 18 and 29 years old in good health.

A few counts support this clonotype. The rearrangement uses TRBV7-6 and TRBJ2-7; 9 nucleotides agree with TRBD2. V lost 9 bases, J lost 3 bases, and 6 bases stayed unmatched. The V gene's germline CDR1 is SGHVS and CDR2 FNYEAQ. This CDR3 region has 13 residues. The CDR3 nucleotides are TGTGCCAGTCCAGCGGGAGGTAACTACGAGCAGTACTTC. The encoded protein is CASPAGGNYEQYF.

This clonotype appeared a few times. CDR3 sequence reads: CASSFRSQSSGANVLTF. CDR3 DNA: TGCGCCAGCAGCTTCAGGTCCCAGAGCTCTGGGGCCAACGTCCTGACTTTC. The J gene is TRBJ2-6, the V gene TRBV5-1; D remains unclear. Germline CDR1 SGHRS, CDR2 YFSETQ. The CDR3 consists of 17 residues. Trimming took off 2 bases at V and 0 bases at J, with 12 bases between the two ends.

The sample holds many counts of this clonotype. The rearrangement links TRBV20-1 to TRBJ2-1, with D possibly being TRBD2 (7 bases). CDR3 length: 14 amino acids. Germline CDR1 is DFQATT and CDR2 is SNEGSKA (reference sequence). Trimming removed 6 bases at V and 10 bases at J, with 22 bases between. The CDR3 bases are TGCAGTGCACGAGACGGTGGGGGGGCGAGGGAGCAGTTCTTC. Protein sequence: CSARDGGGAREQFF.

This clonotype has more than one count but fewer than ten. The chain uses TRBV20-1 and TRBJ2-3, with 7 bases aligning to TRBD2. The CDR3 spans 15 residues. Trimming removed 6 bases from V and 1 base from J; junction bases left unmatched: 10. The germline gives CDR1 DFQATT, CDR2 SNEGSKA (reference sequence). CDR3 nucleotides: TGCAGTGCCTTCCATGGAAGCGGGGGCACAGATACGCAGTATTTT. Protein product: CSAFHGSGGTDTQYF.

The table lists this clonotype with a few counts. V and J are TRBV20-1 and TRBJ2-1; D may be TRBD1 or TRBD2 (6 bases each). The germline V and J ends were trimmed by 2 bases and 9 bases, with 17 bases remaining between them. The CDR3 length is 14 residues. Per the germline V gene, CDR1 is DFQATT and CDR2 is SNEGSKA (reference sequence). In nucleotides, the CDR3 is TGCAGTGCTAGACTGCATGGGGGGCCGGTTGAGCAGTTCTTC. It encodes CSARLHGGPVEQFF.

At least ten counts were recorded for this clonotype. The CDR3, as DNA: TGTGCCATCAGTGAGCAAGCGGGGGGGTCCCAAGAGACCCAGTACTTC. Translation gives CAISEQAGGSQETQYF. J is TRBJ2-5 and V is TRBV10-3, with TRBD2 matching over 10 bases. The germline V gene has CDR1 ENHRY and CDR2 SYGVKD. The CDR3 has 16 amino acids. Trimming took 2 bases from V and 1 from J; bases not matched to a gene: 4.

This clonotype turned up a few times. The rearrangement links TRBV12-3 or TRBV12-4 to TRBJ2-7; D uncertain. Trimming left V 2 bases short and J 5 bases short, with 10 bases between. The CDR3 loop spans 13 amino acids. The CDR3 is CASSLNSADEQYF. In nucleotides, the CDR3 is TGTGCCAGCAGTTTAAACAGCGCAGACGAGCAGTACTTC.

V gene TRBV27 combines with J gene TRBJ2-7, with 8 bases aligning to TRBD1. V lost 3 bases, J lost 3 bases, and 4 bases stayed unmatched. The CDR3 covers 14 residues. Germline V gene data show CDR1 as MNHEY and CDR2 as SMNVEV (reference sequence). The CDR3 protein is CASSFRDRSYEQYF. The CDR3 DNA follows: TGTGCCAGCAGTTTTAGGGACAGGAGCTACGAGCAGTACTTC.

This clonotype was seen only a few times. The V and J genes are TRBV7-9 and TRBJ2-3, with a possible D match to TRBD1 (5 bases). The CDR3 totals 17 residues. V lost 6 bases to trimming and J lost 2 bases, with 21 bases between them. Looked up from germline, CDR1 is SEHNR and CDR2 is FQNEAQ (reference sequence). The DNA of the CDR3 is TGTGCCAGCAGTTGGGGCGATAGGTCCCCCCACACAGATACGCAGTATTTT. Protein product: CASSWGDRSPHTDTQYF.